What follows are 30 T cell receptor beta chains derived from one specimen sequenced in a study of blood T cell repertoires in COVID-19. The repertoire was sequenced with immunoSEQ multiplex PCR; TCRdb's copy has only in-frame clones and lacks some. The table records 300,000 to 450,000 clones, about nine tenths of them present only once. Material: PBMCs or T cells enriched from blood (not recorded which). These receptors were collected from a woman aged 30 to 39 who had been exposed to COVID-19.

With respect to this clone: A read error may account for a junction end that differs from germline. The chain couples TRBV15 to TRBJ2-7, with 10 bases aligning to TRBD2. Germline values: CDR1 LNHNV, CDR2 YYDKDF (reference sequence). The CDR3 has 14 residues. CDR3 amino acids: CATSRDRASGRGTF. The CDR3 nucleotides read TGTGCCACCAGCAGAGATCGGGCTAGCGGGAGAGGAACATTC. The full variable domain, rest sourced from reference TRBV15 and TRBJ2-7, is DAMVIQNPRYQVTQFGKPVTLSCSQTLNHNVMYWYQQKSSQAPKLLFHYYDKDFNNEADTPDNFQSRRPNTSFCFLDIRSPGLGDTAMYLCATSRDRASGRGTFGPGTRLTVT.

The V gene is TRBV6-1, the J gene TRBJ2-7; 11 bases are a match to TRBD2. Germline V gene data show CDR1 as MNHNS and CDR2 as SASEGT. The CDR3 contains 16 residues. The V and J ends lost 0 bases and 5 bases, in that order; junction bases with no gene match: 6. The CDR3 region is CASSEAAGTSGDEQYF. DNA of the CDR3: TGTGCCAGCAGTGAAGCTGCCGGGACTAGCGGTGACGAGCAGTACTTC.

V gene TRBV25-1 combines with J gene TRBJ1-3, with a tentative D call TRBD1 (5 bases). V was shortened by 1 base and J by 2 bases, with 6 bases between the two germline ends. The germline CDR1 and CDR2 sequences are MGHDK and SYGVNS. The CDR3 spans 14 residues. CDR3 protein: CASSEWTPGNTIYF. As DNA, the CDR3 is TGTGCCAGCAGTGAATGGACACCTGGAAACACCATATATTTT. Full variable domain (rest looked up from reference TRBV25-1 and TRBJ1-3): EADIYQTPRYLVIGTGKKITLECSQTMGHDKMYWYQQDPGMELHLIHYSYGVNSTEKGDLSSESTVSRIRTEHFPLTLESARPSHTSQYLCASSEWTPGNTIYFGEGSWLTVV.

The chain couples TRBV6-2 or TRBV6-3 to TRBJ1-2, with no clear D. Germline assignment: CDR1 MNHEY and CDR2 SVGEGT. The CDR3 is 13 residues long. V was clipped by 6 bases and J by 0 bases, with 8 bases between them. The CDR3 DNA reads TGTGCCAGCAGCCCCCCTACTAACTATGGCTACACCTTC. Translating gives CASSPPTNYGYTF.

A single count supports this clone. The chain uses TRBV5-3 and TRBJ2-7, with 13 bases that match TRBD2. TRBV5-3 is sorted into the ORF group, with uncertain function. The J segment lost 6 bases and the V segment lost 5 bases, leaving 11 bases of the junction unmatched. The CDR3 totals 16 residues. As DNA, the CDR3 is TGTGCCAGAAGTTACCGTGGACTAGCGGGAGAAGTCGAGCAGTACTTC. It translates to CARSYRGLAGEVEQYF.

The chain recombines TRBV24-1 with TRBJ2-2, with TRBD2 matching over 8 bases. V gave up 4 bases and J gave up 0 bases; unmatched junction bases: 9. Germline lookup yields CDR1 KGHDR and CDR2 SFDVKD. CDR3 length: 18 amino acids. CDR3 coding DNA: TGTGCCACCAGTGACTCATTGGGGGGACTAGCGAACACCGGGGAGCTGTTTTTT. Its translation: CATSDSLGGLANTGELFF.

This chain links TRBV5-8 with TRBJ1-1, with no clear D. The length of the CDR3 is 12 residues. V was clipped by 0 bases and J by 10 bases, with 10 bases between them. Per germline, CDR1 SGHTS and CDR2 YDEGEE. CDR3 coding DNA: TGTGCCAGCAGCTTGGGTCAGGATGGAGCTTTCTTT. It is translated as CASSLGQDGAFF. Based on the CDR3 plus reference TRBV5-8 and TRBJ1-1, the full variable domain is EAGVTQSPTHLIKTRGQQATLRCSPISGHTSVYWYQQALGLGLQFLLWYDEGEERNRGNFPPRFSGRQFPNYSSELNVNALELEDSALYLCASSLGQDGAFFGQGTRLTVV.

This clone showed up just once. The J gene is TRBJ1-2, the V gene TRBV16; TRBD1 matches 11 bases. V lost 4 bases to trimming and J lost 1 base; unmatched junction nucleotides: 5. This CDR3 is 16 amino acids long. From germline, CDR1 is KGHSY and CDR2 FQNENV. CDR3 protein: CASSRGQGADNYGYTF. The CDR3 DNA reads as TGTGCCAGCAGCCGCGGACAGGGGGCAGATAACTATGGCTACACCTTC.

The genes are TRBV5-1 and TRBJ2-7; 9 bases are a match to TRBD1. The CDR3 covers 16 residues. The J segment lost 2 bases and the V segment lost 4 bases, leaving 10 bases of the junction unmatched. CDR1 is SGHRS, CDR2 YFSETQ, per germline. The CDR3 nucleotides are TGCGCCAGCAGCCGAACAGGGGGCGCGGGTCCCTACGAGCAGTACTTC. This encodes CASSRTGGAGPYEQYF.

J is TRBJ1-2 and V is TRBV18, with 8 positions matching TRBD1. CDR3 length: 14 amino acids. With 4 bases clipped from V and 5 bases from J, the junction kept 6 bases outside the gene matches. Germline CDR1 reads KGHSH; CDR2 reads LQKENI. CDR3 amino acids: CASSLQDREYGYTF. Here the CDR3 DNA reads TGTGCCAGCTCACTACAGGACAGGGAGTATGGCTACACCTTC.

The genes are TRBV19 and TRBJ1-2; D is uncertain. V lost 3 bases, J lost 3 bases, and 8 bases lay in between. This CDR3 region has 13 residues. Germline V CDR1 and CDR2: LNHDA, SQIVND (reference sequence). Here the CDR3 reads CASSMGSYYGYTF. The CDR3 coding sequence is TGTGCCAGTAGTATGGGCAGTTACTATGGCTACACCTTC.

V gene TRBV7-9 combines with J gene TRBJ2-3; maybe TRBD2 (5 bases). Germline-derived CDR1 and CDR2 are SEHNR and FQNEAQ (reference sequence). The CDR3 sequence is 15 residues long. The V end lost 1 base, the J end lost 0 bases, and 8 bases lay between the germline ends. Here the CDR3 reads CASSLVSGSTDTQYF. The DNA for the CDR3 is TGTGCCAGCAGCTTAGTCAGCGGAAGCACAGATACGCAGTATTTT.

This clone was detected only once. The chain joins TRBV28 to TRBJ2-2, with a possible D match to TRBD1 (5 bases). Germline CDR1 reads MDHEN; CDR2 reads SYDVKM. Trimming shortened V by 7 bases and J by 2 bases, and 11 bases separated the two germline ends. The CDR3 totals 14 residues. In DNA form, the CDR3 reads TGTGCCAGCACCCCGGACAAAAACACCGGGGAGCTGTTTTTT. It is translated as CASTPDKNTGELFF.

The CDR3 bases are TGTGCCAGCTCACCACCAACAGGGGGCCGAGGGTTGGAGCAGTACTTC. Amino acids: CASSPPTGGRGLEQYF. The rearrangement uses TRBV18 and TRBJ2-7; 9 nucleotides line up with TRBD1. Germline V CDR1 and CDR2: KGHSH, LQKENI. The ends lost 0 bases at V and 7 bases at J; junction bases unmatched: 10. The CDR3 spans 16 residues. The full variable domain, its missing parts supplied by reference TRBV18 and TRBJ2-7, is NAGVMQNPRHLVRRRGQEARLRCSPMKGHSHVYWYRQLPEEGLKFMVYLQKENIIDESGMPKERFSAEFPKEGPSILRIQQVVRGDSAAYFCASSPPTGGRGLEQYFGPGTRLTVT.

The chain couples TRBV28 to TRBJ2-2; 10 nucleotides agree with TRBD2. Germline values: CDR1 MDHEN, CDR2 SYDVKM. This CDR3 has 17 amino acids. The J segment lost 7 bases and the V segment lost 5 bases, leaving 13 bases of the junction unmatched. In nucleotides, the CDR3 is TGTGCCAGCAGTAAACTAGCGGGAAAGTCCGTCATCGGGGAGCTGTTTTTT. It yields the protein CASSKLAGKSVIGELFF.

This clone was counted a single time. The chain recombines TRBV19 with TRBJ2-7; TRBD2 matches at 10 bases. The CDR3 is 15 amino acids. The V segment lost 6 bases and the J segment 3 bases; nucleotides outside the gene matches: 8. In germline, CDR1 is LNHDA, CDR2 SQIVND (reference sequence). The CDR3: CASSPAGTSDYEQYF. In DNA form, the CDR3 reads TGTGCCAGTAGCCCAGCCGGGACTAGCGACTACGAGCAGTACTTC.

V is TRBV9 and J is TRBJ2-1, with TRBD2 matching 12 bases. The CDR3 loop spans 15 amino acids. Germline-derived CDR1 and CDR2 are SGDLS and YYNGEE. V was clipped by 3 bases and J by 5 bases; unmatched bases: 3. The CDR3 coding sequence is TGTGCCAGCAGCGGGGGACTAGCGGGCGACAATGAGCAGTTCTTC. Its protein is CASSGGLAGDNEQFF.

This clone was detected only once. The chain couples TRBV28 to TRBJ1-1, with D unclear. V shed 5 bases and J shed 1 base, with 17 bases lying between them. This CDR3 contains 16 residues. Germline V gene data show CDR1 as MDHEN and CDR2 as SYDVKM. The CDR3 spells CASSEARAATNTEAFF. The CDR3 DNA is TGTGCCAGCAGTGAGGCCCGTGCGGCCACGAACACTGAAGCTTTCTTT.

The chain has TRBV29-1 and TRBJ2-6; D uncertain. V gave up 5 bases and J gave up 1 base, with 6 bases separating them. Germline V gives CDR1 SQVTM, CDR2 ANQGSEA. This CDR3 has 13 residues. CDR3 loop: CSVFESGANVLTF. CDR3 nucleotides: TGCAGCGTTTTCGAGTCTGGGGCCAACGTCCTGACTTTC.

The count of this clone is one. The chain joins TRBV19 to TRBJ1-1; TRBD1 might be the D (6 bases). CDR1 is LNHDA and CDR2 is SQIVND in the germline V gene (reference sequence). The CDR3 loop spans 19 amino acids. The ends were cut back, 4 bases at V and 3 bases at J, with 27 bases in the middle. CDR3 DNA: TGTGCCAGTAGTACCATTCCCTTGATCACCCAAACAGGGCACACTGAAGCTTTCTTT. It codes for CASSTIPLITQTGHTEAFF.

V and J are TRBV5-1 and TRBJ2-7; TRBD2 agrees at 9 bases. Germline-derived CDR1 and CDR2 are SGHRS and YFSETQ. Trimming at V came to 1 base and at J to 2 bases, leaving 13 bases not matched to a gene. The CDR3 length is 18 residues. The CDR3 loop reads CASSLTGGGRVGTYEQYF. The CDR3 DNA sequence: TGCGCCAGCAGCTTGACCGGAGGCGGGAGGGTGGGGACCTACGAGCAGTACTTC.

The rearrangement uses TRBV28 and TRBJ2-2, with 10 positions matching TRBD2. Germline CDR1 and CDR2: MDHEN and SYDVKM. With V trimmed by 3 bases and J by 5 bases, 15 bases remained unmatched. The CDR3 covers 19 residues. This CDR3 is CASSLETQVSGLATGELFF. CDR3 nucleotide sequence: TGTGCCAGCAGTTTGGAGACACAGGTATCGGGACTAGCGACCGGGGAGCTGTTTTTT.

The chain recombines TRBV9 with TRBJ2-1; D possibly corresponds to TRBD2 (6 bases). The ends were cut back, 3 bases at V and 1 base at J, with 8 bases in the middle. The CDR3 extends over 14 amino acids. Germline V gene data show CDR1 as SGDLS and CDR2 as YYNGEE. CDR3 nucleotide sequence: TGTGCCAGCAGCGAACGGGAGTCCTACAATGAGCAGTTCTTC. Translation: CASSERESYNEQFF.

The chain links TRBV27 to TRBJ1-2; 9 bases line up with TRBD1. The junction had 14 bases not matched to a gene; V was cut back by 1 base and J by 5 bases. The CDR3 covers 18 residues. CDR1 is MNHEY and CDR2 is SMNVEV in the germline V gene (reference sequence). CDR3 loop: CASSLYVTRTGVLYGYTF. Here the CDR3 DNA reads TGTGCCAGCAGTTTATACGTGACCCGGACAGGGGTATTATATGGCTACACCTTC.

This chain joins TRBV7-9 and TRBJ1-4, with 7 bases aligning to TRBD1. Germline-derived CDR1 and CDR2 are SEHNR and FQNEAQ (reference sequence). This CDR3 region has 16 residues. V dropped 5 bases and J dropped 0; count of bases not matched to a gene: 6. The CDR3 is CASSSLGQATNEKLFF. The DNA of the CDR3 is TGTGCCAGCAGCAGTTTAGGACAGGCAACTAATGAAAAACTGTTTTTT.

The chain combines TRBV7-9 with TRBJ2-3; 12 positions agree with TRBD2. Germline CDR1 and CDR2: SEHNR and FQNEAQ (reference sequence). The V segment lost 4 bases and the J segment 5 bases; nucleotides outside the gene matches: 7. There are 16 residues in the CDR3. As DNA, the CDR3 is TGTGCCAGCAGCTCCCTAGCGGGAGGGCCAGGAGATACGCAGTATTTT. It translates to CASSSLAGGPGDTQYF. The full variable domain, rest sourced from reference TRBV7-9 and TRBJ2-3, is DTGVSQNPRHKITKRGQNVTFRCDPISEHNRLYWYRQTLGQGPEFLTYFQNEAQLEKSRLLSDRFSAERPKGSFSTLEIQRTEQGDSAMYLCASSSLAGGPGDTQYFGPGTRLTVL.

This clone showed up just a few times. Different DNA sequences within this sample yield the same CDR3. This rearrangement joins TRBV28 to TRBJ1-2; a possible D gene is TRBD1 (6 bases). The germline gives CDR1 MDHEN, CDR2 SYDVKM. The CDR3 runs 12 residues. V was clipped by 6 bases and J by 4 bases, with 9 bases between them. This chain's CDR3 is CASSLGGYGYTF. The CDR3, as DNA: TGTGCCAGCAGCCTAGGGGGCTATGGCTACACCTTC.

The rearrangement joins TRBV7-9 to TRBJ2-1; 8 bases line up with TRBD2. CDR3 length: 16 residues. V lost 4 bases, J lost 6 bases, and 11 bases stayed unmatched. Germline V gene data show CDR1 as SEHNR and CDR2 as FQNEAQ (reference sequence). CDR3 sequence: CASSSRPGLGSNEQFF. The CDR3 DNA follows: TGTGCCAGCAGCTCCAGGCCGGGACTAGGTAGCAATGAGCAGTTCTTC.

The chain couples TRBV9 to TRBJ2-2; TRBD2 matches 7 bases. The germline V gene encodes CDR1 SGDLS and CDR2 YYNGEE. The CDR3 loop spans 16 amino acids. The V and J ends lost 4 bases and 5 bases, in that order; junction bases with no gene match: 11. The CDR3 spells CASSPPAGDRTGELFF. The CDR3 DNA is TGTGCCAGCAGCCCGCCGGCGGGAGATCGAACCGGGGAGCTGTTTTTT.

The genes are TRBV28 and TRBJ2-3, with TRBD1 matching 7 bases. Germline assignment: CDR1 MDHEN and CDR2 SYDVKM. This CDR3 contains 15 residues. With V trimmed by 6 bases and J by 2 bases, 8 bases remained unmatched. In DNA, the CDR3 is TGTGCCAGCAGCGACGGGACAGCATTCACAGATACGCAGTATTTT. This translates into CASSDGTAFTDTQYF. The complete variable domain, with remaining parts taken from reference TRBV28 and TRBJ2-3, reads DVKVTQSSRYLVKRTGEKVFLECVQDMDHENMFWYRQDPGLGLRLIYFSYDVKMKEKGDIPEGYSVSREKKERFSLILESASTNQTSMYLCASSDGTAFTDTQYFGPGTRLTVL.